These 16 T cell receptor beta chains came from one sample sequenced in a study of T cell responses to AZD1222 COVID-19 vaccine. The method was immunoSEQ multiplex PCR; TCRdb's version includes in-frame clones alone and lacks a portion of them. The top ten clones hold roughly 1.2% of a sample with 120,000 or so clones, around nine tenths of them seen once. The sequencing here drew on peripheral blood, taken on day 0 of AZD1222 vaccination. The receptors were sampled from an adult in good health.

V usage is TRBV11-2 and J usage is TRBJ2-7; D is possibly TRBD1 (6 bases). The CDR3 totals 17 residues. V lost 4 bases to trimming and J lost 3 bases, with 22 bases between them. CDR1 is SGHAT, CDR2 FQNNGV, per germline. CDR3 residues: CASSSVQGRGVDYEQYF. In nucleotides, the CDR3 is TGTGCCAGCAGCTCGGTACAGGGAAGGGGCGTAGACTACGAGCAGTACTTC.

The V call is TRBV30, the J call TRBJ2-7; no firm D call. V lost 1 base, J lost 6 bases, and 7 bases lay in between. Germline values: CDR1 GTSNPN, CDR2 SVGIG (reference sequence). The CDR3 length is 11 residues. The CDR3 DNA sequence: TGTGCCTGGAGTGCCACAGCCGAGCAGTACTTC. Its protein product is CAWSATAEQYF.

The genes are TRBV18 and TRBJ1-4; the D gene is possibly TRBD1 (6 bases). Germline V CDR1 and CDR2: KGHSH, LQKENI. V was clipped by 2 bases and J by 5 bases, with 15 bases between them. The CDR3 is 16 amino acids. The CDR3 coding sequence is TGTGCCAGCTCACCAGCAGGTCCAGGGGTAAATGAAAAACTGTTTTTT. Translation gives CASSPAGPGVNEKLFF.

The chain carries TRBV19 and TRBJ2-5; 7 bases line up with TRBD1. CDR3 length: 15 amino acids. V shed 5 bases and J 5 bases; nucleotides not matched to a gene: 11. Per germline, CDR1 LNHDA and CDR2 SQIVND (reference sequence). This CDR3 reads CASSEGQPGSETQYF. The DNA of the CDR3 is TGTGCCAGTAGTGAGGGACAGCCGGGTAGTGAGACCCAGTACTTC.

This chain joins TRBV12-3 or TRBV12-4 and TRBJ1-1; D ambiguous. This CDR3 contains 13 residues. V was shortened by 5 bases and J by 1 base, with 8 bases between the two germline ends. CDR3 sequence (DNA): TGTGCCAGCAGTCGTCTTGGGAACACTGAAGCTTTCTTT. It translates to CASSRLGNTEAFF.

The chain links TRBV10-2 to TRBJ1-5; 9 bases are shared with TRBD1. V shed 7 bases and J 6 bases; nucleotides not matched to a gene: 7. Germline V gene lookup returns CDR1 WSHSY and CDR2 SAAADI. The CDR3 contains 14 residues. The DNA of the CDR3 is TGCGCCAGCAAGGACAGGGGAGAGGGTCAGCCCCAGCATTTT. This sequence encodes CASKDRGEGQPQHF.

V usage is TRBV6-5 and J usage is TRBJ1-1, with TRBD1 matching 11 bases. With 6 bases clipped from V and 3 bases from J, the junction kept 3 bases outside the gene matches. Looked up from germline, CDR1 is MNHEY and CDR2 is SVGAGI. CDR3 size: 14 residues. The DNA of the CDR3 is TGTGCCAGCAGGTCGGGACAGGGGGACACTGAAGCTTTCTTT. Translating gives CASRSGQGDTEAFF.

This clone was recorded a few times. V is TRBV27 and J is TRBJ1-2; no clear D. Germline V gives CDR1 MNHEY, CDR2 SMNVEV (reference sequence). V was cut by 5 bases and J by 2 bases, with 9 bases left in between. This CDR3 has 13 amino acids. The CDR3 DNA reads TGTGCCAGCAGTAGGGCCGGAAACTATGGCTACACCTTC. Amino acids: CASSRAGNYGYTF.

This clone was seen just once. CDR3 residues: CARSPRWGSNQPQHF. The CDR3 bases are TGTGCCAGAAGCCCTAGGTGGGGTAGCAATCAGCCCCAGCATTTT. This sequence joins TRBV5-3 and TRBJ1-5, with unresolved D. TRBV5-3 is treated as an ORF (open reading frame) with a function not yet certain. Trimming removed 4 bases from V and 0 bases from J, with 11 bases in between. CDR3 length: 15 residues.

V is TRBV14 and J is TRBJ1-2, with 9 bases that match TRBD1. After removal of 2 bases from V and 4 bases from J, the junction contained 5 bases not matched to a gene. The CDR3 contains 15 residues. CDR1 and CDR2 from the germline V gene are SGHDN and FVKESK. As DNA, the CDR3 is TGTGCCAGCAGCCAAACGAGGACAGGGGTCTATGGCTACACCTTC. Protein sequence: CASSQTRTGVYGYTF.

This sequence joins TRBV27 and TRBJ2-3, with 7 bases aligning to TRBD2. J lost 0 bases, V lost 3 bases, and 3 bases had no gene match. The CDR3 has 15 residues. Germline V gives CDR1 MNHEY, CDR2 SMNVEV (reference sequence). CDR3 loop: CASSFLAASTDTQYF. The CDR3 DNA sequence: TGTGCCAGCAGTTTCCTAGCGGCTAGCACAGATACGCAGTATTTT.

The J gene is TRBJ1-3, the V gene TRBV19, with no clear D. Trimming took 4 bases from V and 2 from J, leaving 9 bases between them. CDR1 and CDR2 from the germline V gene are LNHDA and SQIVND (reference sequence). The CDR3 contains 14 residues. The CDR3 here is CASSNGNTGNTIYF. The CDR3 DNA reads TGTGCCAGTAGTAACGGGAATACTGGAAACACCATATATTTT.

The V call is TRBV6-2 or TRBV6-3, the J call TRBJ1-2; D gene ambiguous. Per germline, CDR1 MNHEY and CDR2 SVGEGT. CDR3 length: 13 residues. V lost 2 bases and J 8 bases, leaving 12 bases between the germline ends. The CDR3 reads CASSYRAPPGYTF. In DNA form, the CDR3 reads TGTGCCAGCAGTTACCGGGCTCCCCCCGGCTACACCTTC.

The chain recombines TRBV2 with TRBJ1-1; 7 nucleotides line up with TRBD1. Trimming at V came to 6 bases and at J to 1 base, leaving 5 bases not matched to a gene. Germline lookup yields CDR1 SNHLY and CDR2 FYNNEI. This CDR3 contains 14 residues. CDR3 sequence reads: CASRSGTANTEAFF. The CDR3 nucleotides are TGTGCCAGCAGGTCCGGGACAGCGAACACTGAAGCTTTCTTT.

The rearrangement uses TRBV9 and TRBJ2-1; maybe TRBD1 (5 bases). V dropped 0 bases and J dropped 4 bases, with 8 bases sitting between them. The CDR3 covers 14 residues. Germline lookup yields CDR1 SGDLS and CDR2 YYNGEE. CDR3 nucleotides: TGTGCCAGCAGCGTAGGACAGCAATACAATGAGCAGTTCTTC. Protein: CASSVGQQYNEQFF.

The chain joins TRBV7-9 to TRBJ2-7; no definite D call. Trimming shortened V by 5 bases and J by 2 bases, and 13 bases separated the two germline ends. The CDR3 spans 14 residues. Germline V lookup: CDR1 SEHNR, CDR2 FQNEAQ (reference sequence). The CDR3 sequence is CASSPVPFPYEQYF. The CDR3 DNA sequence: TGTGCCAGCAGCCCAGTCCCGTTCCCCTACGAGCAGTACTTC. The full variable domain, in which reference TRBV7-9 and TRBJ2-7 provide the parts outside the CDR3, is DTGVSQNPRHKITKRGQNVTFRCDPISEHNRLYWYRQTLGQGPEFLTYFQNEAQLEKSRLLSDRFSAERPKGSFSTLEIQRTEQGDSAMYLCASSPVPFPYEQYFGPGTRLTVT.